The 15 T cell receptor beta chains reported below all come from one sample, sequenced in a study of T cells after somatic rescue of genetic block. Data came from immunoSEQ multiplex PCR; TCRdb stores just in-frame clones and leaves some out. The table lists tens of thousands of clones, 85% to 95% of them singletons. Material: peripheral blood mononuclear cells (PBMCs). The receptors come from a man aged 35-49 years.

The chain carries TRBV4-3 and TRBJ2-1, with 7 bases matching TRBD2. Trimming at V came to 0 bases and at J to 4 bases, leaving 9 bases not matched to a gene. The CDR3 totals 17 residues. Germline V gene lookup returns CDR1 LGHNA and CDR2 YSLEER. Here the CDR3 DNA reads TGCGCCAGCAGCCAAGATAGTCTAGCGGAAATATACAATGAGCAGTTCTTC. Protein sequence: CASSQDSLAEIYNEQFF.

The chain has TRBV4-2 and TRBJ2-7, with TRBD1 identical over 11 bases. In germline, CDR1 is LGHNA, CDR2 YNFKEQ. This CDR3 has 14 amino acids. Trimming cost V 7 bases and J 4 bases; bases outside gene matches: 6. This chain's CDR3 is CASTKGTGGYEQYF. The CDR3 DNA reads as TGTGCCAGCACCAAGGGGACAGGGGGTTACGAGCAGTACTTC.

This clone was counted a single time. The chain joins TRBV6-5 to TRBJ1-6; D unresolved. The germline gives CDR1 MNHEY, CDR2 SVGAGI. Trimming removed 6 bases from V and 11 bases from J, with 17 bases in between. The CDR3 has 14 amino acids. The CDR3 sequence: CASSLSPWRPPLHF. The CDR3 coding sequence is TGTGCCAGCAGCTTATCTCCGTGGCGACCACCCCTCCACTTT.

This clone was observed once. This chain joins TRBV10-2 and TRBJ2-2, with 8 bases that match TRBD2. This CDR3 is built from 15 residues. CDR1 is WSHSY, CDR2 SAAADI, per germline. With V trimmed by 5 bases and J by 2 bases, 4 bases remained unmatched. The CDR3 protein is CASSPSGYNTGELFF. DNA for the CDR3: TGCGCCAGCAGTCCTAGCGGGTACAACACCGGGGAGCTGTTTTTT.

This rearrangement joins TRBV29-1 to TRBJ2-1; D gene unclear. The CDR3 has 13 residues. V shed 1 base and J shed 9 bases, with 13 bases lying between them. CDR1 SQVTM and CDR2 ANQGSEA come from the germline V gene. CDR3 protein: CSVEVRVGLEQFF. The CDR3 coding sequence is TGCAGCGTTGAAGTAAGGGTAGGTCTTGAGCAGTTCTTC.

The genes are TRBV19 and TRBJ2-1; the match to TRBD2 covers 10 bases. J gave up 5 bases and V 7 bases, and 8 bases lay outside the gene matches. This CDR3 has 15 amino acids. Per germline, CDR1 LNHDA and CDR2 SQIVND (reference sequence). CDR3 sequence (DNA): TGTGCCAGTACCAAACTAGCGGGACGAAACAATGAGCAGTTCTTC. Translating gives CASTKLAGRNNEQFF.

The sample holds a few counts of this clone. The chain combines TRBV30 with TRBJ1-5; D ambiguous. Trimming pared 2 bases from V and 1 base from J, leaving 15 bases between. The CDR3 has 16 amino acids. Per the germline V gene, CDR1 is GTSNPN and CDR2 is SVGIG (reference sequence). Here the CDR3 DNA reads TGTGCCTGGAGTACACACATACCTACGAGCAATCAGCCCCAGCATTTT. Its translation is CAWSTHIPTSNQPQHF.

The chain joins TRBV4-1 to TRBJ1-2; D may be TRBD1 (5 bases). Germline lookup yields CDR1 MGHRA and CDR2 YSYEKL. Between the trimmed V and J ends, which lost 4 bases and 7 bases, there was a span of 19 bases. The CDR3 is 15 residues long. Written as DNA, the CDR3 is TGCGCCAGCAGCCCTCACGTAAATTCGGGACTTGGCTACACCTTC. Encoded protein: CASSPHVNSGLGYTF.

V gene TRBV9 combines with J gene TRBJ1-6; 7 nucleotides match TRBD1. Germline CDR1 and CDR2: SGDLS and YYNGEE. The CDR3 contains 14 residues. V was pared by 4 bases and J by 7 bases, with 5 bases of the junction left unmatched. CDR3 sequence: CASSSQGGNSPLHF. The CDR3 coding sequence is TGTGCCAGCAGCTCCCAGGGGGGGAATTCACCCCTCCACTTT.

The chain joins TRBV2 to TRBJ2-2, with TRBD2 identical over 8 bases. Germline loops: CDR1 SNHLY, CDR2 FYNNEI. V trimming: 7 bases; J trimming: 8 bases; junction bases outside the gene matches: 18. CDR3 size: 17 residues. CDR3 sequence: CASIRSYDGGASGELFF. The CDR3 DNA reads as TGTGCCAGCATCCGAAGTTACGACGGGGGGGCCTCTGGGGAGCTGTTTTTT.

This chain joins TRBV29-1 and TRBJ2-3; D gene uncertain. Trimming left V 7 bases short and J 0 bases short, with 8 bases between. Germline V gene lookup returns CDR1 SQVTM and CDR2 ANQGSEA. This CDR3 has 12 amino acids. CDR3 sequence: CSEMASTDTQYF. CDR3 sequence (DNA): TGCAGCGAAATGGCTAGCACAGATACGCAGTATTTT.

This rearrangement joins TRBV12-5 to TRBJ2-2; 8 positions match TRBD1. The CDR3 totals 16 residues. Losses at the gene ends were 7 bases for V and 2 bases for J; bases not matched to a gene: 9. Germline CDR1 reads LGHNT; CDR2 reads FRNRAP. CDR3 loop: CASAQSGTGNTGELFF. CDR3 DNA sequence: TGTGCTAGTGCCCAATCCGGGACAGGAAACACCGGGGAGCTGTTTTTT.

This clone was observed a single time. In DNA, the CDR3 is TGTGCCAGCAGTTTACAGGGTACTGAGCAGTTCTTC. It encodes CASSLQGTEQFF. The rearrangement joins TRBV28 to TRBJ2-1; tentatively, D is TRBD1 (5 bases). This CDR3 has 12 residues. V was shortened by 2 bases and J by 9 bases, with 8 bases between the two germline ends. Germline assignment: CDR1 MDHEN and CDR2 SYDVKM.

Only a few counts were recorded for this clone. The chain couples TRBV11-2 to TRBJ2-7; D gene uncertain. The CDR3 totals 14 residues. The V end lost 0 bases, the J end lost 3 bases, and 9 bases lay between the germline ends. CDR1 is SGHAT, CDR2 FQNNGV, per germline. The CDR3: CASSLEDSYYEQYF. For the CDR3, the DNA is TGTGCCAGCAGCTTAGAAGACTCTTACTACGAGCAGTACTTC.

This clone was observed once. This chain's CDR3 is CASRPGTSGKVGYTF. In DNA form, the CDR3 reads TGTGCCAGCCGACCCGGTACCAGCGGCAAAGTGGGCTACACCTTC. The V call is TRBV6-6, the J call TRBJ1-2, with D unresolved. Germline CDR1 MNHNY, CDR2 SVGAGI (reference sequence). V dropped 8 bases and J dropped 8 bases, with 24 bases sitting between them. CDR3 length equals 15 residues.